This TCR beta chain was documented in a study of PD-L1 blockade in urothelial cancer. Sample time point: peripheral blood 6 weeks after treatment start. Data came from immunoSEQ multiplex PCR; TCRdb stores just in-frame clones and leaves some out. The sample shows 80,000 to 95,000 clones, 83% of them seen only once. Germline V CDR1 and CDR2: SGHTA, FQGNSA. This CDR3 spans 15 amino acids. Trimming removed 5 bases at V and 4 bases at J, with 14 bases between. The chain couples TRBV7-2 to TRBJ2-2, with D tentatively TRBD2 (7 bases). This sequence originates from a man aged 65 to 85 with urothelial cancer. Sample: PBMCs, taken around atezolizumab (anti-PD-L1) treatment. The CDR3 DNA sequence: TGTGCCAGCAGCAAGGGGGGGTGGGGCACCGGGGAGCTGTTTTTT. Residues: CASSKGGWGTGELFF.